Presented here are 3 T cell receptor beta chains from one specimen sequenced in a study of identical twins. MiXCR was run by TCRdb on the 5' RACE reads, yielding one entry per CDR3 protein. The sample yields nearly 650,000 distinct CDR3 sequences, 7.1% seen once. These sequences were also reported in another study, on yellow fever vaccine responses in identical twins.

The sample comprised PBMCs. The receptors stem from a woman younger than 30 in good health.

This clonotype was recorded a few times. V is TRBV10-3 and J is TRBJ1-5; D not resolved. This CDR3 contains 15 residues. Germline-derived CDR1 and CDR2 are ENHRY and SYGVKD. The ends were cut back, 4 bases at V and 3 bases at J, with 13 bases in the middle. The CDR3 sequence: CAISAISQPNQPQHF. The CDR3 nucleotides are TGTGCCATCAGTGCTATTTCGCAGCCCAATCAGCCCCAGCATTTT.

This clonotype was counted only a few times. The chain joins TRBV28 to TRBJ2-7; D might be TRBD1 or TRBD2, each matching 6 bases. Germline V lookup: CDR1 MDHEN, CDR2 SYDVKM. This CDR3 is 13 amino acids long. V lost 7 bases, J lost 1 base, and 11 bases lay in between. The DNA of the CDR3 is TGTGCCAGCATTAGGGGGGCGTCCTACGAGCAGTACTTC. Translation gives CASIRGASYEQYF.

As DNA, the CDR3 is TGTGCCAACAAAATAAGATTCGGGACAGGGGTTGGGGGACAAGAGACCCAGTACTTC. Amino acid sequence: CANKIRFGTGVGGQETQYF. This chain links TRBV10-3 with TRBJ2-5; 10 bases map to TRBD1. Germline V lookup: CDR1 ENHRY, CDR2 SYGVKD. This CDR3 has 19 residues. V lost 10 bases and J lost 2; bases outside the gene matches: 22.